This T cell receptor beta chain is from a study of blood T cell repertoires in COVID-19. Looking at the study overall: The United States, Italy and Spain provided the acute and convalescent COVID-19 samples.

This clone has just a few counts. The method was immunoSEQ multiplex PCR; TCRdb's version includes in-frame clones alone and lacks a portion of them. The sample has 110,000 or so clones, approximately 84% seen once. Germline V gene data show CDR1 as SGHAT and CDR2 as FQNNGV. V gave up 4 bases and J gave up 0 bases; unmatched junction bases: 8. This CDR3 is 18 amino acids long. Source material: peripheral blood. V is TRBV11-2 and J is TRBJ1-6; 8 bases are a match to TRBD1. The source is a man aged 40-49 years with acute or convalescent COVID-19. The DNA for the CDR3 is TGTGCCAGCAGCTCACGGCCGACAGGGGTCTCCTATAATTCACCCCTCCACTTT. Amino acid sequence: CASSSRPTGVSYNSPLHF.